This T cell receptor (beta chain) was identified in a study of CD8 T cells in ankylosing spondylitis (dated by TCRdb to about 2017). Study-wide context: T cell receptor beta repertoires were profiled in healthy donors and ankylosing spondylitis patients so that disease-linked TCR variants could be found. Peripheral blood samples were taken, and synovial fluid was additionally collected from ankylosing spondylitis patients. The full study cohort comprised 25 ankylosing spondylitis patients and 85 to 120 healthy donors. General conclusions and limits of the study: The disease-linked clones were reported as significantly enriched in matched synovial fluid samples from ankylosing spondylitis patients. A CD8+ phenotype was shown by the disease-linked clones, which were found at relatively low frequencies in peripheral blood. Some TCR beta motif variants had previously been reported in synovial fluid and blood of reactive arthritis patients, which suggested common disease-initiation mechanisms. A TCR beta motif made up of eight highly homologous amino acid variants appeared to be characteristic of blood from ankylosing spondylitis patients.

This clonotype turned up a few times. The target of this receptor is not known. No much larger clonotype is one base removed from it; base qualities were not supplied. Instrument used: Illumina HiSeq 2500. TCR beta libraries were prepared by quantitative 5'-RACE with molecular barcodes. As for the original processing: A new computational method based on a probabilistic model of VDJ rearrangement was used to identify disease-linked TCR variants. TCRdb reran the public reads through fastp at Q25 and MiXCR, keeping productive beta chains. Entries are consolidated by CDR3 protein sequence, retaining the most common genes and DNA. The V and J calls were determined by TCRdb, not by the authors. The sample profile shows around 180,000 distinct CDR3 sequences; 18% of them were found once. The ten largest clones take up around 4.5% of the sample. The receptor was derived from a male donor aged 10 to 30 with ankylosing spondylitis or in good health (not recorded which). Donor details come from another sample of the same person, matched by shared clones. The specimen was blood, either unsorted or a sorted T cell fraction (not recorded which).

The nucleotide sequence reads TGTGCCTGGAGCCGGACAGGGAGAATTGGGGACACTGAAGCTTTCTTT. This sequence encodes CAWSRTGRIGDTEAFF. The rearranged chain carries TRBV30 and TRBJ1-1, with 8 bases aligning to TRBD1. The CDR3 runs 16 residues from the cysteine to the phenylalanine. Only the CDR3 region is kept as DNA, spanning 48 bases read in frame from base 1. After removal of 3 bases from V and 3 bases from J, the junction retains 12 bases not matched to a gene. CDR1 GTSNPN and CDR2 SVGIG are derived from the germline V gene (reference sequence). Full variable domain (CDR3 extended with the reference TRBV30 and TRBJ1-1 proteins): SQTIHQWPATLVQPVGSPLSLECTVEGTSNPNLYWYRQAAGRGLQLLFYSVGIGQISSEVPQNLSASRPQDRQFILSSKKLLLSDSGFYLCAWSRTGRIGDTEAFFGQGTRLTVV.